This TCR beta chain is drawn from a study of spatial heterogeneity in lung cancer. Documented time point: sample taken at primary tumor resection. Each CDR3 protein is one row after TCRdb ran MiXCR on the 5' RACE reads. The sample lists 25,000 or so distinct CDR3 sequences; approximately 4.6% were seen once. The CDR3 is made up of 16 amino acids. J gave up 0 bases and V 4 bases, and 7 bases lay outside the gene matches. CDR1 MNHEY and CDR2 SVGEGT come from the germline V gene. There are many counts of this clonotype. V and J are TRBV6-2 or TRBV6-3 and TRBJ2-7; TRBD2 aligns across 9 bases. This sample comprised PBMCs, obtained at surgery. The receptor's source is a male donor with early-stage non-small cell lung cancer. The CDR3 loop reads CASSSLLAGSSYEQYF. In nucleotides, the CDR3 is TGTGCCAGCAGTTCCCTTCTAGCGGGGAGCTCCTACGAGCAGTACTTC.